The TCR beta chain described here comes from a study of OX40 agonist ivuxolimab in advanced cancers. Using immunoSEQ multiplex PCR, the repertoire was profiled, and TCRdb retains in-frame clones only, with some absent. The repertoire consists of roughly 32,000 clones, with approximately 85% occurring once and the leading ten covering around three fifths. This clonotype was obtained from an adult with an advanced solid tumor such as melanoma, head and neck, liver or kidney cancer. The source material was CD4+ or CD8+ T cells sorted from blood, sampled in a trial of the OX40 agonist ivuxolimab.

The DNA for the CDR3 is TGTGCCAGCAGCCCCCCGCCAGGGGGCTACGGATGGACTGAAGCTTTCTTT. Its translation is CASSPPPGGYGWTEAFF. The chain employs TRBV11-2 and TRBJ1-1, with 8 bases fitting TRBD1. Germline CDR1 is SGHAT and CDR2 is FQNNGV. V lost 5 bases, J lost 5 bases, and 16 bases stayed unmatched. This CDR3 has 17 amino acids.